The clone carrying this T cell receptor beta chain was recorded only once. What it recognizes is unknown. Using immunoSEQ multiplex PCR, the repertoire was profiled, and TCRdb retains in-frame clones only, with some absent. Of around 91,000 clones detected, about 87% appear once; the ten largest clones hold around 3.6%. The data were taken from a study of identifying expanded T cells in peripheral blood. This CDR3 is 10 amino acids long. Trimming shortened V by 4 bases and J by 9 bases, and 4 bases separated the two germline ends. Per the germline V gene, CDR1 is WSHSY and CDR2 is SAAADI. No infections or other immune events were documented during collection. Study-wide points: Clone count variance between approximately two-week samples rose with total template count.

V gene TRBV10-2 combines with J gene TRBJ2-1; D is uncertain. Material for sequencing was blood. The sequence was obtained from a person aged 18 to 75 in good health. For the CDR3, the DNA is TGCGCCAGCAGTGTAGGTGAGCAGTTCTTC. Protein: CASSVGEQFF.